Shown below are 7 T cell receptor beta chains from a single sample sequenced in a study of T cells in Graves' hyperthyroidism and ophthalmopathy. Amplified TCR beta CDR3 regions derived from RNA transcripts. Carried out on the TCR CDR3, a first-round RT-PCR used the HTBI primer set. MiXCR was run by TCRdb on the multiplex PCR reads, yielding one entry per CDR3 protein. Among 600,000 to 900,000 distinct CDR3 sequences, 15% to 20% were seen once, and the ten largest hold approximately 8%. Sequencing used blood. The source of these receptors is a man aged 18 to 29 with Graves' hyperthyroidism.

J is TRBJ2-2 and V is TRBV6-2 or TRBV6-3; 10 bases align to TRBD1. This CDR3 contains 20 residues. Germline V gene data show CDR1 as MNHEY and CDR2 as SVGEGT. V lost 0 bases, J lost 7 bases, and 17 bases stayed unmatched. CDR3 region: CASSYSRQGARELGRGELFF. CDR3 coding DNA: TGTGCCAGCAGTTACTCGAGACAGGGGGCGAGGGAACTCGGCCGCGGGGAGCTGTTTTTT.

This clonotype was counted many times. The V call is TRBV9, the J call TRBJ1-1; 7 nucleotides agree with TRBD1. The trim removed 6 bases at V and 8 bases at J, leaving 7 bases unmatched. The CDR3 contains 12 residues. Germline V gene lookup returns CDR1 SGDLS and CDR2 YYNGEE. CDR3 in amino acids: CASKTGQEEAFF. Written as DNA, the CDR3 is TGTGCCAGCAAGACTGGACAGGAGGAAGCTTTCTTT.

There are many counts of this clonotype. V is TRBV20-1 and J is TRBJ2-7; D assignment may be TRBD1 or TRBD2 (6 bases each). Trimming took 5 bases from V and 5 from J, leaving 16 bases between them. The germline V gene encodes CDR1 DFQATT and CDR2 SNEGSKA (reference sequence). The CDR3 has 13 amino acids. The DNA for the CDR3 is TGCAGTGCTCTCTCGGGGGCGGGTAACGAGCAGTACTTC. Protein: CSALSGAGNEQYF.

This clonotype occurred a few times. V is TRBV5-1 and J is TRBJ1-1, with unresolved D. Germline CDR1 is SGHRS and CDR2 is YFSETQ. The CDR3 covers 14 residues. Deletions cut 0 bases from V and 4 bases from J, with 10 bases between. The CDR3 region is CASSLGSSATEAFF. The CDR3 DNA reads TGCGCCAGCAGCTTGGGTAGCTCCGCCACTGAAGCTTTCTTT.

On this clonotype: Possible read error: a much larger clone is one base away. This chain uses TRBV15 with TRBJ2-1, with a weak D call TRBD1 (5 bases). Looked up from germline, CDR1 is LNHNV and CDR2 is YYDKDF (reference sequence). Trimming cost V 1 base and J 2 bases, with 12 bases left between them. The length of the CDR3 is 16 residues. The CDR3 coding sequence is TGTGCCACCAGCAGAGCTCTGACAGACACCTACAATGAGCAGTTCTTC. Residues: CATSRALTDTYNEQFF.

The chain combines TRBV5-1 with TRBJ2-3; a possible D gene is TRBD1 (6 bases). CDR1 and CDR2 from the germline V gene are SGHRS and YFSETQ. This CDR3 contains 15 residues. Trimming pared 4 bases from V and 4 bases from J, leaving 16 bases between. The chain's CDR3 is CASSPGWTASDTQYF. The DNA of the CDR3 is TGCGCCAGCAGCCCGGGTTGGACAGCATCAGATACGCAGTATTTT.

This clonotype was found many times. The chain combines TRBV12-3 or TRBV12-4 with TRBJ1-5; D is unclear. This CDR3 has 16 residues. V shed 5 bases and J shed 0 bases, with 14 bases lying between them. CDR3 protein: CASSAGRTYSNQPQHF. The CDR3 DNA sequence: TGTGCCAGCAGTGCGGGCAGAACTTATAGCAATCAGCCCCAGCATTTT.